Shown below are 4 T cell receptor beta chains from a single sample sequenced in a study of graft-versus-host responses after intestinal transplantation. Clones were read by immunoSEQ multiplex PCR, and TCRdb kept only the in-frame ones, dropping some. The sample lists under 25,000 clones, approximately 35% seen once, with 1.5% to 2% in the top ten. The source was alloreactive CD4+ T cells from a mixed lymphocyte reaction culture, collected before transplantation. Subset noted: CFSE-low proliferating T cells sorted from roughly 6-day pre-transplant mixed lymphocyte reaction (GvH or HvG direction). Receptors originate from a human patient who was an organ donor for intestinal transplantation.

The table lists this clone with a few counts. The chain couples TRBV4-1 to TRBJ2-7; D gene ambiguous. This CDR3 has 17 amino acids. V lost 1 base and J lost 7, with 23 bases in between. Germline V gives CDR1 MGHRA, CDR2 YSYEKL. The CDR3: CASSQVVFSGRVGEQYF. Written as DNA, the CDR3 is TGCGCCAGCAGCCAAGTGGTCTTTTCTGGACGGGTGGGGGAGCAGTACTTC.

This clone was detected only a few times. The CDR3 DNA is TGTGCCAGCAGGCCGGGACTAGCGCCCACCGGGGAGCTGTTTTTT. Encoded protein: CASRPGLAPTGELFF. The chain has TRBV2 and TRBJ2-2, with 10 positions matching TRBD2. Germline values: CDR1 SNHLY, CDR2 FYNNEI. The CDR3 length is 15 residues. V was pared by 6 bases and J by 4 bases, with 5 bases of the junction left unmatched.

This clone was detected only a few times. The chain employs TRBV4-3 and TRBJ2-2; 8 bases match TRBD1. V was clipped by 0 bases and J by 6 bases; unmatched bases: 3. Per the germline V gene, CDR1 is LGHNA and CDR2 is YSLEER. The CDR3 is 15 amino acids. The CDR3 bases are TGCGCCAGCAGCCAAGAAGGACAGGGTTCCGGGGAGCTGTTTTTT. Protein sequence: CASSQEGQGSGELFF.

This clone was seen a handful of times. The chain recombines TRBV11-2 with TRBJ2-3; D unresolved. V was pared by 5 bases and J by 3 bases, with 18 bases between. Germline V gene data show CDR1 as SGHAT and CDR2 as FQNNGV. The CDR3 consists of 16 residues. The CDR3, as DNA: TGTGCCAGCAGCGCGTCCCGGGCCCCCGGGACAGATACGCAGTATTTT. This codes for CASSASRAPGTDTQYF.